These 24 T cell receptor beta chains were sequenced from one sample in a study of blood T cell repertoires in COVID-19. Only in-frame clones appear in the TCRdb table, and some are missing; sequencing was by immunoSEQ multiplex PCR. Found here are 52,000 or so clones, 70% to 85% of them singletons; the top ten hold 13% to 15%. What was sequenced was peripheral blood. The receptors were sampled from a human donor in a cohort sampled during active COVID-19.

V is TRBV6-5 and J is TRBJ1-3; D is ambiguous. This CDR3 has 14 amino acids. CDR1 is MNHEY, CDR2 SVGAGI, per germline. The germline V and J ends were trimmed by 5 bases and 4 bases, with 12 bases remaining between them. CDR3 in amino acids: CASSPGPAGNTIYF. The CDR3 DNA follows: TGTGCCAGCAGTCCCGGTCCTGCGGGAAACACCATATATTTT.

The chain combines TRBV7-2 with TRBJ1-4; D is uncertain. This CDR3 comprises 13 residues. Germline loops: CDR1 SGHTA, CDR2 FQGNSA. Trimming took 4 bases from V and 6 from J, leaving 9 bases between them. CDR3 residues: CASSSRVDEKLFF. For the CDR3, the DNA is TGTGCCAGCAGCTCCCGAGTAGATGAAAAACTGTTTTTT.

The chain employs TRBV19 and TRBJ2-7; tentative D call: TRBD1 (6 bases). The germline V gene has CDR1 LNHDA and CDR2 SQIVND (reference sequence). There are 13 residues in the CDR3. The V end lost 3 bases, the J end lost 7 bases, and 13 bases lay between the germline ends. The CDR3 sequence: CASSIGAQGEQYF. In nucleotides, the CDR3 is TGTGCCAGTAGTATCGGGGCGCAGGGGGAGCAGTACTTC.

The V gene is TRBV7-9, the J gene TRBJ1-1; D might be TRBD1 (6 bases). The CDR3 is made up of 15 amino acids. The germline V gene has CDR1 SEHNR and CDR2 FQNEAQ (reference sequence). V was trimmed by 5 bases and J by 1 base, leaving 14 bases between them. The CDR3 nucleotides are TGTGCCAGCAGCCCTCAGGGGCAGGCGAACACTGAAGCTTTCTTT. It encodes CASSPQGQANTEAFF.

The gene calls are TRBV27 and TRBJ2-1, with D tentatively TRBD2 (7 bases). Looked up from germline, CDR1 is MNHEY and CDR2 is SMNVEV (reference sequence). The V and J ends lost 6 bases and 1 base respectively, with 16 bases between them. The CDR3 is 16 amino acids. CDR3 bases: TGTGCCAGCAGAGGGGGGGCCGCTAATTCCTACAATGAGCAGTTCTTC. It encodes CASRGGAANSYNEQFF.

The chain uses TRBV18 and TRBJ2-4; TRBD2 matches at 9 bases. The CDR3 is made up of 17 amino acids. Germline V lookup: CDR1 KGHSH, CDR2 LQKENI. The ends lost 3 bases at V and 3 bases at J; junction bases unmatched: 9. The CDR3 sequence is CASSPPLAGGGKNIQYF. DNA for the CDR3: TGTGCCAGCTCACCGCCTCTGGCGGGAGGGGGCAAAAACATTCAGTACTTC. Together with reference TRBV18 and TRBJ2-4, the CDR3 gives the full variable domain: NAGVMQNPRHLVRRRGQEARLRCSPMKGHSHVYWYRQLPEEGLKFMVYLQKENIIDESGMPKERFSAEFPKEGPSILRIQQVVRGDSAAYFCASSPPLAGGGKNIQYFGAGTRLSVL.

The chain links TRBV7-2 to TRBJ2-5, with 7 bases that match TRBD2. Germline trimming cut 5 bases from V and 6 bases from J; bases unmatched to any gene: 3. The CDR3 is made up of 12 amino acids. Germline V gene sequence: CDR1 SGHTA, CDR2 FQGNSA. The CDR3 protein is CASSGEGKTQYF. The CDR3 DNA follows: TGTGCCAGCAGCGGGGAGGGAAAGACCCAGTACTTC.

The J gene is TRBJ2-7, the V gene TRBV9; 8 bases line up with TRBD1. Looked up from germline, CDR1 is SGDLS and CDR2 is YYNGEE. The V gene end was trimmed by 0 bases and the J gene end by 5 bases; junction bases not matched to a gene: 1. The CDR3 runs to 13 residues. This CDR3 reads CASSVEDRDEQYF. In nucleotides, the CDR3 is TGTGCCAGCAGCGTAGAGGACAGGGACGAGCAGTACTTC.

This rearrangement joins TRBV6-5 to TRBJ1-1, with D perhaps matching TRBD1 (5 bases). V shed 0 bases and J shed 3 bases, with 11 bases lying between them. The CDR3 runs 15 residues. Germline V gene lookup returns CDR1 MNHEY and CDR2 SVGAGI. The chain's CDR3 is CASSYSGRAYTEAFF. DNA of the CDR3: TGTGCCAGCAGTTACTCGGGCAGGGCATACACTGAAGCTTTCTTT.

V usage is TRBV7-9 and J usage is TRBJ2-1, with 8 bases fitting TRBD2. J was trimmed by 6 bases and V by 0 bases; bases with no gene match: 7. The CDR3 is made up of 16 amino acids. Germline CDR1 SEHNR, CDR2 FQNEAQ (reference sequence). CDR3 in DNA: TGTGCCAGCAGCTTAGCGTCCAGCGGGAGTGGCAATGAGCAGTTCTTC. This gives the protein CASSLASSGSGNEQFF.

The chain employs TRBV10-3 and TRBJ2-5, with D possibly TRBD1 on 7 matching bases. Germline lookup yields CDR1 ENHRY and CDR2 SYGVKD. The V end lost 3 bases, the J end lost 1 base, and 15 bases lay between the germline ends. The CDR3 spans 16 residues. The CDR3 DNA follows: TGTGCCATCAGTGAATCAGGGGGGATTTTCCAAGAGACCCAGTACTTC. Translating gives CAISESGGIFQETQYF.

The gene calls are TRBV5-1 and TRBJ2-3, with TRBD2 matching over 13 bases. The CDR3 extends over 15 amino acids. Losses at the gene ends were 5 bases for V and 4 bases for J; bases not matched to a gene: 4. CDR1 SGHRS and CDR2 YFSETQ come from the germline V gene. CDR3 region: CASRPTSGGADTQYF. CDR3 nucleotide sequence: TGCGCCAGCAGGCCTACTAGCGGGGGGGCAGATACGCAGTATTTT.

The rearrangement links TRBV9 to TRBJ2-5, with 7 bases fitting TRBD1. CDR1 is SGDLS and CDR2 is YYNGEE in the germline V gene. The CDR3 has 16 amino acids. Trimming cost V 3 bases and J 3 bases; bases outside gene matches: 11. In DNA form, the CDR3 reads TGTGCCAGCAGCGCTGTATGGGACAGCCCCGAAGAGACCCAGTACTTC. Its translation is CASSAVWDSPEETQYF.

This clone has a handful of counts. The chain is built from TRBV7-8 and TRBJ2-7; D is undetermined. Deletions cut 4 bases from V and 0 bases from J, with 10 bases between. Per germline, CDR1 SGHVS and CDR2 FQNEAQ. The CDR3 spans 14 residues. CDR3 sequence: CASSSRANSYEQYF. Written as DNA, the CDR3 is TGTGCCAGCAGCTCTCGAGCAAACTCCTACGAGCAGTACTTC.

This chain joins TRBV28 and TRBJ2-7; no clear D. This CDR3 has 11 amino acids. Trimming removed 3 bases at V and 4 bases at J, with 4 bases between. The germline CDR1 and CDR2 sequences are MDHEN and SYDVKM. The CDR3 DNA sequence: TGTGCCAGCAGTTTGAGGTACGAGCAGTACTTC. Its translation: CASSLRYEQYF.

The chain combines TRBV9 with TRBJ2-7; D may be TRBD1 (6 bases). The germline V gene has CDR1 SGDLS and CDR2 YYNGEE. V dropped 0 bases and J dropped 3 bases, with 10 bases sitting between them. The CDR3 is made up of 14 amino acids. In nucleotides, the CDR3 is TGTGCCAGCAGCGTAGGGGGGCAAGGCTACGAGCAGTACTTC. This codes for CASSVGGQGYEQYF.

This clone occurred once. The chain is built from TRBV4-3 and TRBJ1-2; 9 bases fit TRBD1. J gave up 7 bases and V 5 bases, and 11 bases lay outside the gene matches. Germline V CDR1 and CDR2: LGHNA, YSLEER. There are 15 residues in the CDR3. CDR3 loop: CASSAVTGQGGGYTF. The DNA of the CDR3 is TGCGCCAGCAGCGCAGTAACGGGACAGGGAGGTGGCTACACCTTC.

In nucleotides, the CDR3 is TGTGCTAGTGGTCCCCAGGGGTCGGGAAATGAGCAGTTCTTC. Encoded protein: CASGPQGSGNEQFF. This chain joins TRBV12-5 and TRBJ2-1, with TRBD1 as a possible D gene (6 bases). V was shortened by 5 bases and J by 7 bases, with 15 bases between the two germline ends. This CDR3 contains 14 residues. Germline V gene lookup returns CDR1 LGHNT and CDR2 FRNRAP.

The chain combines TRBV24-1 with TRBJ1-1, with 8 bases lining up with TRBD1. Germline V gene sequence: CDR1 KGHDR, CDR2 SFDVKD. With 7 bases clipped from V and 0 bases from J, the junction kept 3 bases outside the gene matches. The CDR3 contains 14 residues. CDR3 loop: CATRSGQVNTEAFF. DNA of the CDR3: TGTGCCACCAGGTCGGGACAGGTGAACACTGAAGCTTTCTTT.

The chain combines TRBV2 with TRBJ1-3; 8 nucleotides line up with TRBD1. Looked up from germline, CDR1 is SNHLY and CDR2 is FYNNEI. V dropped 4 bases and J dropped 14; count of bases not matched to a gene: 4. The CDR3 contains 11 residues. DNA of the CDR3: TGTGCCAGCAGTGTCACAGGGGGGGTATATTTT. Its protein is CASSVTGGVYF.

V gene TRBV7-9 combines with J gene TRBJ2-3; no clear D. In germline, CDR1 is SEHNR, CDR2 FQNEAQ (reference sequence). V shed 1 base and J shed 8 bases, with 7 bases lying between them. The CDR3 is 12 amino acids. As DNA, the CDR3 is TGTGCCAGCAGCTTAGAAATCGGTACGCAGTATTTT. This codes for CASSLEIGTQYF.

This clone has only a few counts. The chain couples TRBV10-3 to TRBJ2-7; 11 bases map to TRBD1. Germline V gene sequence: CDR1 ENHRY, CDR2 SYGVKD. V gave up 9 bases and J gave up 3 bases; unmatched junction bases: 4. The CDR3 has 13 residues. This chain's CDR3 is CAIGGTGGYEQYF. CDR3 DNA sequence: TGTGCCATTGGAGGGACAGGGGGCTACGAGCAGTACTTC.

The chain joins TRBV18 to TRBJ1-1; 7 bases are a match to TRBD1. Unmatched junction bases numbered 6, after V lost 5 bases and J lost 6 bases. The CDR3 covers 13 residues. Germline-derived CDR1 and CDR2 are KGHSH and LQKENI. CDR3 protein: CASSWNTGAEAFF. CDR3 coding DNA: TGTGCCAGCTCATGGAACACAGGGGCTGAAGCTTTCTTT.

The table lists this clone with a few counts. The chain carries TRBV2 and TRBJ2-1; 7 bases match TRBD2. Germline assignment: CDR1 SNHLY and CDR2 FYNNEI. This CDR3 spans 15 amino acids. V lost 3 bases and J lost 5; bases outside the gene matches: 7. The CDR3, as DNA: TGTGCCAGCAGTGACCGAGCGGGGATGAACAATGAGCAGTTCTTC. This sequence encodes CASSDRAGMNNEQFF. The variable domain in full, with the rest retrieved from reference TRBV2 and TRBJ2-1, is EPEVTQTPSHQVTQMGQEVILRCVPISNHLYFYWYRQILGQKVEFLVSFYNNEISEKSEIFDDQFSVERPDGSNFTLKIRSTKLEDSAMYFCASSDRAGMNNEQFFGPGTRLTVL.